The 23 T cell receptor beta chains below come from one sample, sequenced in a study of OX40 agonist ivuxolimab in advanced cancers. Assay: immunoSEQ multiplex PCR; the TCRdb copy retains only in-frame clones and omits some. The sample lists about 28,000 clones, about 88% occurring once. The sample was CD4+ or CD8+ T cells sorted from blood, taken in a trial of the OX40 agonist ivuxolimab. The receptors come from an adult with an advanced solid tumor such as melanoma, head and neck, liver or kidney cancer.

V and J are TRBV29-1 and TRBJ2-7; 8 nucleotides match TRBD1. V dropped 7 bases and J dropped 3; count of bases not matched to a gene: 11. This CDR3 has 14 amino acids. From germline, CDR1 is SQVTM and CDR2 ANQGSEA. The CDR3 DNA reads TGCAGCGCCTCCGGTCCGGACAGGGTCTACGAGCAGTACTTC. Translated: CSASGPDRVYEQYF.

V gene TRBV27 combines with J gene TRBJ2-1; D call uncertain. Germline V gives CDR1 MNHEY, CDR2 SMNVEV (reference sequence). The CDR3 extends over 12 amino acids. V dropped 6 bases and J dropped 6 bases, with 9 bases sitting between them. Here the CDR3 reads CASSQQGNEQFF. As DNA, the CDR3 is TGTGCCAGCAGCCAACAAGGCAATGAGCAGTTCTTC.

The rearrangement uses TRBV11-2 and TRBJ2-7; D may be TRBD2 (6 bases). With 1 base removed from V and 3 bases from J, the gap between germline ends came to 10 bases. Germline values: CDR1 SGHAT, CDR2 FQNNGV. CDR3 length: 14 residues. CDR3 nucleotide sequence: TGTGCCAGCAGCTTAGGCTCTAGCGTCTACGAGCAGTACTTC. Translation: CASSLGSSVYEQYF.

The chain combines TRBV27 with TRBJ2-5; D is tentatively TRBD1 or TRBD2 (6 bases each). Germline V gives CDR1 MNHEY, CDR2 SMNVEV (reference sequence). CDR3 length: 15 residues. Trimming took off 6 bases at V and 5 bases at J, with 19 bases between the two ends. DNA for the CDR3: TGTGCCAGCAGGGGGGGCAGGGCGCTTCAGGAGACCCAGTACTTC. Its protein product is CASRGGRALQETQYF.

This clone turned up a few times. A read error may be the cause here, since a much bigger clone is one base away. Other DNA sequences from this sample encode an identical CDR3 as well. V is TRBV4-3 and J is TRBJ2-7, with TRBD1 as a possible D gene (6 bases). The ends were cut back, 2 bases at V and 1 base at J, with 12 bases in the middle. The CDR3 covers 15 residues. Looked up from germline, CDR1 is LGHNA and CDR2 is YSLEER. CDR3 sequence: CASSQYRDISYEQYF. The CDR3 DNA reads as TGCGCCAGCAGCCAATACCGGGACATTTCCTACGAGCAGTACTTC.

The DNA for the CDR3 is TGCGCCAGCAGCTTAAGACAGGGGATGGGAGAGACCCAGTACTTC. It encodes CASSLRQGMGETQYF. This chain links TRBV5-1 with TRBJ2-5; 8 bases match TRBD1. This CDR3 contains 15 residues. Per germline, CDR1 SGHRS and CDR2 YFSETQ. The V and J ends lost 2 bases and 4 bases, in that order; junction bases with no gene match: 7. The whole variable domain, filled in from reference TRBV5-1 and TRBJ2-5, reads KAGVTQTPRYLIKTRGQQVTLSCSPISGHRSVSWYQQTPGQGLQFLFEYFSETQRNKGNFPGRFSGRQFSNSRSEMNVSTLELGDSALYLCASSLRQGMGETQYFGPGTRLLVL.

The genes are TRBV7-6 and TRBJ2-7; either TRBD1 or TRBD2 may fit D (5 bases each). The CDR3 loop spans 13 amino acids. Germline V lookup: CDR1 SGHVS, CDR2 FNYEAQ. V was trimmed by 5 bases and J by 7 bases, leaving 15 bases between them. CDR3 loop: CASSLGTAGEQYF. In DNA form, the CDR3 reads TGTGCCAGCAGCCTCGGGACGGCCGGGGAGCAGTACTTC.

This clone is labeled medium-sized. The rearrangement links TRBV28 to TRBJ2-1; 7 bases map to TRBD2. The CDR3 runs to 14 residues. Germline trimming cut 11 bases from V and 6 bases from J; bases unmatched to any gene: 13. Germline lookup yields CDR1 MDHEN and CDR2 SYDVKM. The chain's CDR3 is CAGAPAGEFNEQFF. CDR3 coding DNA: TGTGCCGGGGCCCCGGCGGGGGAGTTCAATGAGCAGTTCTTC.

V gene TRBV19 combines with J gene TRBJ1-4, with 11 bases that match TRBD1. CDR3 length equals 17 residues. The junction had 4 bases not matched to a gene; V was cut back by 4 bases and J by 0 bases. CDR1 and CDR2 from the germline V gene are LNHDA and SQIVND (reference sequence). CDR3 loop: CASSTWTGGSTNEKLFF. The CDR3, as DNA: TGTGCCAGTAGTACGTGGACAGGGGGCTCAACTAATGAAAAACTGTTTTTT.

Here the CDR3 reads CASSPRGGGYEQYF. CDR3 DNA: TGTGCCAGCAGCCCACGCGGGGGGGGCTACGAGCAGTACTTC. J is TRBJ2-7 and V is TRBV7-6, with 9 bases identical to TRBD2. Trimming removed 5 bases from V and 3 bases from J; junction bases left unmatched: 5. CDR1 SGHVS and CDR2 FNYEAQ come from the germline V gene. The CDR3 consists of 14 residues.

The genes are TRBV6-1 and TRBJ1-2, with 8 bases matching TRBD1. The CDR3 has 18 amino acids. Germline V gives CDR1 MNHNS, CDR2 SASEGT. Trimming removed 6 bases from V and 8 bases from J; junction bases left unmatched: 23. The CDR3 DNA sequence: TGTGCCAGCAGGGAATCCCGGACAGGGCCGGGGGCGATAGTAGGCTACACCTTC. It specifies CASRESRTGPGAIVGYTF.

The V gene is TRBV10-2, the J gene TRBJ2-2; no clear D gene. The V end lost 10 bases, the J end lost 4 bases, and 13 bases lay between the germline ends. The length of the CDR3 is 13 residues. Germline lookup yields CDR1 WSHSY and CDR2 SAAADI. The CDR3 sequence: CAIAADFTGELFF. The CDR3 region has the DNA TGCGCCATCGCCGCTGATTTCACCGGGGAGCTGTTTTTT.

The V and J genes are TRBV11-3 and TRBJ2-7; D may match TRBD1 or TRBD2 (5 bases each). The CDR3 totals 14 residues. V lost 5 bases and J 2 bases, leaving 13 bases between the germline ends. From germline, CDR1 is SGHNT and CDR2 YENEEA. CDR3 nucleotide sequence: TGTGCCAGCAGCGCTTCGGGGCAGACCTACGAGCAGTACTTC. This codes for CASSASGQTYEQYF. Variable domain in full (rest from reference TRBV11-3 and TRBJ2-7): EAGVVQSPRYKIIEKKQPVAFWCNPISGHNTLYWYLQNLGQGPELLIRYENEEAVDDSQLPKDRFSAERLKGVDSTLKIQPAELGDSAVYLCASSASGQTYEQYFGPGTRLTVT.

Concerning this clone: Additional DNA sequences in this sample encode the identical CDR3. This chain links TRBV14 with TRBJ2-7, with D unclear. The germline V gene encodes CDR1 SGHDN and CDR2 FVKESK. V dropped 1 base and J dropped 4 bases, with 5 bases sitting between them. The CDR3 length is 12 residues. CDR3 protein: CASSQGSYEQYF. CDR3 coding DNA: TGTGCCAGCAGCCAAGGGAGTTACGAGCAGTACTTC.

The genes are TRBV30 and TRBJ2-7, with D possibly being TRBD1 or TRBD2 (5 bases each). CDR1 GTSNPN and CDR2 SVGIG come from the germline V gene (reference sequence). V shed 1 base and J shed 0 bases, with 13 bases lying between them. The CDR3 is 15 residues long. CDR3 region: CAWSDWDGYSYEQYF. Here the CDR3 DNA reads TGTGCCTGGAGTGATTGGGACGGGTACTCCTACGAGCAGTACTTC.

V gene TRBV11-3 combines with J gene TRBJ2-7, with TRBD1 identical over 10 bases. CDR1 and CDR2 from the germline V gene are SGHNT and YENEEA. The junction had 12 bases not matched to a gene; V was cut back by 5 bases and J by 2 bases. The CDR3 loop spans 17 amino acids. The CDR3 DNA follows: TGTGCCAGCAGCCCTATGGCCGGGACAGGGGTAACCTACGAGCAGTACTTC. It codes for CASSPMAGTGVTYEQYF.

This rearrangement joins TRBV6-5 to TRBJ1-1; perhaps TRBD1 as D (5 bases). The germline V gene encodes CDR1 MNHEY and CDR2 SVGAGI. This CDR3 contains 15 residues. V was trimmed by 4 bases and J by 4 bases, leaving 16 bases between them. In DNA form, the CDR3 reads TGTGCCAGCAGTTCCCCGTTGGACACTGGCACTGAAGCTTTCTTT. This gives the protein CASSSPLDTGTEAFF.

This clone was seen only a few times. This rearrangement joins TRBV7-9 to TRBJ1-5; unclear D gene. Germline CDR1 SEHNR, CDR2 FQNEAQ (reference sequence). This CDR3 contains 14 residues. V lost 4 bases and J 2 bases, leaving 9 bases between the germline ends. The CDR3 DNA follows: TGTGCCAGCAGCTCAGCCTGGGGCAATCAGCCCCAGCATTTT. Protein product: CASSSAWGNQPQHF.

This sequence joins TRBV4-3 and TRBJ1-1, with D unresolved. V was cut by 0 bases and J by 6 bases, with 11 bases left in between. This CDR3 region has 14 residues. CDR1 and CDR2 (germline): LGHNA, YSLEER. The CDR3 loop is CASSQDVTSAEAFF. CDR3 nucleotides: TGCGCCAGCAGCCAAGATGTGACATCCGCTGAAGCTTTCTTT.

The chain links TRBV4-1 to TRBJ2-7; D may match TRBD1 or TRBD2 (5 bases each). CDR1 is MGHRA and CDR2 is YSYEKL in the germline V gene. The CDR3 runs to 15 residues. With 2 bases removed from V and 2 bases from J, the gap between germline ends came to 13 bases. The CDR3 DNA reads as TGCGCCAGCAGCCAAAATCGGGGCGGCGCCTACGAGCAGTACTTC. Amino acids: CASSQNRGGAYEQYF.

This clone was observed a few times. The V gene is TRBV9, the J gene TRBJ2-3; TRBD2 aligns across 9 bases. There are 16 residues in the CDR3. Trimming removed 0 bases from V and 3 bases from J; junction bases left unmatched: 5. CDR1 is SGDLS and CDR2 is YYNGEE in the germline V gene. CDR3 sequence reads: CASSVAGTSGTDTQYF. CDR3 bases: TGTGCCAGCAGCGTAGCTGGAACTAGCGGGACAGATACGCAGTATTTT.

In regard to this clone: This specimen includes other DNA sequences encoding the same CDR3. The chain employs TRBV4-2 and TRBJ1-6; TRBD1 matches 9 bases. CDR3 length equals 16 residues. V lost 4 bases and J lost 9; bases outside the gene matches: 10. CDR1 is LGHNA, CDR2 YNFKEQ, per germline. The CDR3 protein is CASSPNSGTGSSPLHF. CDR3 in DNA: TGTGCCAGCAGCCCTAATTCCGGGACAGGGAGTTCACCCCTCCACTTT.

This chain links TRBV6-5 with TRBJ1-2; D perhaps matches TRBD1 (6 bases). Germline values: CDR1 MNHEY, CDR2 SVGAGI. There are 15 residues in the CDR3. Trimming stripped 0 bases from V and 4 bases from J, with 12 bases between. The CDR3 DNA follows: TGTGCCAGCAGTTACTCCAGGACAGACCTCTATGGCTACACCTTC. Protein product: CASSYSRTDLYGYTF.